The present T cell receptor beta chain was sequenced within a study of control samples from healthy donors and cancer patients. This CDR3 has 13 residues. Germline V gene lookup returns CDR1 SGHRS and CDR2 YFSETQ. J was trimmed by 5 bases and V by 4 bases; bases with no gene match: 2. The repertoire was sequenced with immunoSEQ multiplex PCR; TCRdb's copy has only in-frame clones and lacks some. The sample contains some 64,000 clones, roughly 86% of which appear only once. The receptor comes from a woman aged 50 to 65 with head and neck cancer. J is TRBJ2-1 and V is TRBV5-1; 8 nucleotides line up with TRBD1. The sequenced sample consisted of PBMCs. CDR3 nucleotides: TGCGCCAGCAGCCGGGACAGGAACAATGAGCAGTTCTTC. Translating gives CASSRDRNNEQFF. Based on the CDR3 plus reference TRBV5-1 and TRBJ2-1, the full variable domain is KAGVTQTPRYLIKTRGQQVTLSCSPISGHRSVSWYQQTPGQGLQFLFEYFSETQRNKGNFPGRFSGRQFSNSRSEMNVSTLELGDSALYLCASSRDRNNEQFFGPGTRLTVL.